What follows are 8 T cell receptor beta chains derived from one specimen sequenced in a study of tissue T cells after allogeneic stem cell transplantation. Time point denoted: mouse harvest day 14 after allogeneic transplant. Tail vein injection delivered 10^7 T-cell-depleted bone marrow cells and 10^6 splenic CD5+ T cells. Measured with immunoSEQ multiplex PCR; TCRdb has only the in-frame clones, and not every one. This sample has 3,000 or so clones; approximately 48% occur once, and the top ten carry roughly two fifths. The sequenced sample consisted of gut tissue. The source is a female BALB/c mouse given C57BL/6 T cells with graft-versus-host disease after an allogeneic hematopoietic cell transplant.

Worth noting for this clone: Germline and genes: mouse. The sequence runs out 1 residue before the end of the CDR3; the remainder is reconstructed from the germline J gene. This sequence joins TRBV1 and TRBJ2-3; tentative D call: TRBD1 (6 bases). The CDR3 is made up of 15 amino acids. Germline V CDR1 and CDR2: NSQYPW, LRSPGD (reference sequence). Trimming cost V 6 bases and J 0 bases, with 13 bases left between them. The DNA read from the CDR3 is TGCACCTGCAGCGCAAGGGGGATGAGTGCAGAAACGCTGTAT. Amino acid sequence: CTCSARGMSAETLY. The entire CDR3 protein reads CTCSARGMSAETLYF. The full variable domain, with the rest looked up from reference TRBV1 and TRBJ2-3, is VTLLEQNPRWRLVPRGQAVNLRCILKNSQYPWMSWYQQDLQKQLQWLFTLRSPGDKEVKSLPGADYLATRVTDTELRLQVANMSQGRTLYCTCSARGMSAETLYFGSGTRLTVL.

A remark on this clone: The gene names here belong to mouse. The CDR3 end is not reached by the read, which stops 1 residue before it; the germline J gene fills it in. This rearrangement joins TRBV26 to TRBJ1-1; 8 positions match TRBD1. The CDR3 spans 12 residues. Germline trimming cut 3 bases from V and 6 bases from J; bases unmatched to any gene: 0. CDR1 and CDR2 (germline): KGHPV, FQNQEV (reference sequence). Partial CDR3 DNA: TGTGCCAGCAGTCTCAGGGGGCCAGAAGTCTTC. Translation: CASSLRGPEVF. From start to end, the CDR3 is CASSLRGPEVFF.

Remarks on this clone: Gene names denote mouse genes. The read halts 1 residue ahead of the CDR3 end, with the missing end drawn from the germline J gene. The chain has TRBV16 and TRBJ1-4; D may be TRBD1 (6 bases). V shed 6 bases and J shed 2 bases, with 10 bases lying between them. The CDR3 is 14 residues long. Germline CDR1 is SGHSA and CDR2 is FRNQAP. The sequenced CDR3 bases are TGTGCAAGCAGTGAGGGGGGCTCCAACGAAAGATTATTT. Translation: CASSEGGSNERLF. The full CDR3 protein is CASSEGGSNERLFF.

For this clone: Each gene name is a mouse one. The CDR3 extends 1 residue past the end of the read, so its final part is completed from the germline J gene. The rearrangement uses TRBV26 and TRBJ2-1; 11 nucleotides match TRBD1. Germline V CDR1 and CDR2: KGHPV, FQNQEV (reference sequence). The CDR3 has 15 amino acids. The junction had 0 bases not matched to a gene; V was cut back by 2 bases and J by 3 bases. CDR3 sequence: CASSLGTGGYAEQFF. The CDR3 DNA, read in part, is TGTGCCAGCAGTCTGGGGACAGGGGGCTATGCTGAGCAGTTC.

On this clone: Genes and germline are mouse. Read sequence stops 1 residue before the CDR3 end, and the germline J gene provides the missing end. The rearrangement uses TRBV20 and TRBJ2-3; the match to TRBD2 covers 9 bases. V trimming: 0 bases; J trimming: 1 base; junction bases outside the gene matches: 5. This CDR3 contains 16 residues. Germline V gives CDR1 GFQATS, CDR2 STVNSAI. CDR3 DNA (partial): TGTGGTGCTAGGGAGACTGGGGGATTTGGTGCAGAAACGCTGTAT. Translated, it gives CGARETGGFGAETLY. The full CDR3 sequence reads CGARETGGFGAETLYF.

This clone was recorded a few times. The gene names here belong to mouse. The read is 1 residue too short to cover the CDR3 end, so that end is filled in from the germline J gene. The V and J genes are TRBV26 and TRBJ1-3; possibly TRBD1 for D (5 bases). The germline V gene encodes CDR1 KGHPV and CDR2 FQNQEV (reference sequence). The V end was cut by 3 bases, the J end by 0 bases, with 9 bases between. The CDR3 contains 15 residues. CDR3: CASSLEGNSGNTLYF. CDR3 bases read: TGTGCCAGCAGTCTAGAGGGGAATTCTGGAAATACGCTCTAT.

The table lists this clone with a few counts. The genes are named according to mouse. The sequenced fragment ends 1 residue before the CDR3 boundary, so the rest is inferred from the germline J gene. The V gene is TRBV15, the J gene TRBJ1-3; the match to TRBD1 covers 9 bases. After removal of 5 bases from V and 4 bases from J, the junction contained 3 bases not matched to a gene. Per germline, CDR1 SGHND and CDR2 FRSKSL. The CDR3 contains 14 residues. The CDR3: CASSTGTGGNTLYF. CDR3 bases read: TGTGCCAGCAGTACAGGGACAGGGGGAAATACGCTCTAT.

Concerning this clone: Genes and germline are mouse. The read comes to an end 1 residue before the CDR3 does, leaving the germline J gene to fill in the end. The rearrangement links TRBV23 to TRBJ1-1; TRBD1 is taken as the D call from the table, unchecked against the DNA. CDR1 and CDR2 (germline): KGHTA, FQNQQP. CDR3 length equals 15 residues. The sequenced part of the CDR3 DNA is TGCTCCAGCAGTCCCAGGGGAAGGGGTAACACAGAAGTCTTC. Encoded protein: CSSSPRGRGNTEVF. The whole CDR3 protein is CSSSPRGRGNTEVFF.